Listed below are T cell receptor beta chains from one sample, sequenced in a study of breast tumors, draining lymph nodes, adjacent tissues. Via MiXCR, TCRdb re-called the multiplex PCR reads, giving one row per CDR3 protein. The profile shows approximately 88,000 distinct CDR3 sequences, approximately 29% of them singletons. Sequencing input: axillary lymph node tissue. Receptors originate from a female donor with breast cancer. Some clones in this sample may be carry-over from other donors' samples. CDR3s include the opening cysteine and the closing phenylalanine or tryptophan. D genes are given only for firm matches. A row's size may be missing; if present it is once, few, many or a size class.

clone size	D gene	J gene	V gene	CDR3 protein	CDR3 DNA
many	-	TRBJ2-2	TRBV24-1	CATSELGELLF	TGTGCCACCAGTGAATTAGGGGAGCTGCTTTTT
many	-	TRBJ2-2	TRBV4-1	CASSQDFAVSGELFF	TGCGCCAGCAGCCAAGATTTTGCCGTTTCCGGGGAGCTGTTTTTT
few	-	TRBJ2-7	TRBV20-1	CSAWADRTYAQYF	TGCAGTGCCTGGGCTGACAGGACCTACGCGCAGTACTTC
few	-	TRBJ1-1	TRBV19	CASSSRTANTEAFF	TGTGCCAGTAGTTCTCGGACGGCGAACACTGAAGCTTTCTTT
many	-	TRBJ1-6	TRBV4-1	CASSSRWDAGTLHF	TGCGCCAGCAGCTCAAGATGGGATGCGGGTACCCTCCACTTT
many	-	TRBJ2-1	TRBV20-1	CSAIIPMTVRYNEQFF	TGCAGTGCTATTATCCCCATGACTGTTAGGTACAATGAGCAGTTCTTC
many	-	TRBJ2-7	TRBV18	CASSPYTYEQYF	TGTGCCAGCTCACCATACACCTACGAGCAGTACTTC
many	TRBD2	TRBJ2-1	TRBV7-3	CASSSAGTSGTSEQFF	TGTGCCAGCAGCTCCGCCGGGACTAGCGGGACAAGTGAGCAGTTCTTC
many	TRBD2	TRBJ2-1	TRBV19	CASSNTRLAEGNFF	TGTGCCAGTAGTAATACGAGACTAGCGGAAGGTAACTTCTTC
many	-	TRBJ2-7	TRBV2	CASSVSRLEQYF	TGTGCCAGCAGTGTTTCCCGCCTCGAGCAGTACTTC
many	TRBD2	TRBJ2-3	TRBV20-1	CSARDLAGSRDTQYF	TGCAGTGCTAGAGATTTAGCGGGCTCGCGAGATACGCAGTATTTT
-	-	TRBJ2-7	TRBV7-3	CASSFGSTSYEQYF	TGTGCCAGCAGTTTTGGCTCCACAAGTTACGAGCAGTACTTC
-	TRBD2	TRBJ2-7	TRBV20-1	CGVGLAGAYEQYF	TGCGGGGTCGGACTAGCGGGTGCCTACGAGCAGTACTTC